These T cell receptor beta chains were read from a single sample in a study of T cells in Graves' hyperthyroidism and ophthalmopathy. TCRdb fed the multiplex PCR reads into MiXCR, producing one record per CDR3 protein. The sample holds around 620,000 distinct CDR3 sequences, around 42% seen once. Sample: peripheral blood or thyroid tissue (not recorded which). These receptors came from an adult woman with Graves' disease, either hyperthyroidism or ophthalmopathy (not recorded which). CDR3s include the opening cysteine and the closing phenylalanine or tryptophan. A D gene is named only where the DNA matches it firmly.

J gene	V gene	D gene	CDR3 protein
TRBJ2-6	TRBV5-4	-	CASSVAAGSSSGANVLTF
TRBJ2-2	TRBV5-4	-	CASSLGHRAGELFF
TRBJ1-1	TRBV14	-	CASSQALQLKACF
TRBJ1-5	TRBV4-1	-	CASSQGGQPQHF
TRBJ2-5	TRBV20-1	-	CSARSWRAPQETQYF
TRBJ1-1	TRBV29-1	-	CSSPKMNTEAFF
TRBJ1-5	TRBV7-2	TRBD1	CASSPHGTGAYQPQHF
TRBJ2-7	TRBV7-9	-	CASSFSAGGYWGYYEQYF
TRBJ1-4	TRBV11-2	-	CASSLEDLFF
TRBJ1-6	TRBV30	-	CAWKSWRGNALHF
TRBJ1-1	TRBV7-3	TRBD1	CASSPDRVRAEAFF
TRBJ2-7	TRBV5-5	TRBD2	CASSLRGLAETYEQYF
TRBJ2-7	TRBV28	TRBD2	CASSSPGLADAYEQYF
TRBJ2-7	TRBV6-1	TRBD1	CASIIDRASLYEQYF
TRBJ1-2	TRBV5-1	TRBD1	CASRWTGFGYTF
TRBJ2-1	TRBV7-9	TRBD2	CASSPRAGSSYNEQFF
TRBJ2-5	TRBV7-3	TRBD2	CASSKTGGETQYF
TRBJ2-7	TRBV14	TRBD1	CASSFGSGQYDEQYF
TRBJ2-5	TRBV20-1	TRBD2	CSARLAGGQLGSETQYF
TRBJ1-5	TRBV4-1	-	CASSHVVREGNQPQHF
TRBJ2-7	TRBV4-3	TRBD1	CASSQGQGKVDEQYF
TRBJ2-5	TRBV15	-	CATSRDQGSTGETQYF
TRBJ1-2	TRBV7-2	-	CASSSRGHFGYTF
TRBJ1-1	TRBV7-2	-	CASSLEAGITEAFF
TRBJ2-5	TRBV20-1	-	CSASDSQETQYF
TRBJ2-7	TRBV10-1	TRBD1	CASSAGTGGYEQYF
TRBJ1-6	TRBV3-1	-	CASSQVVTVNSPLHF
TRBJ1-6	TRBV9	-	CASSTTVNQPLHF
TRBJ2-6	TRBV9	-	CASSVEVGAALGSGANVLTF
TRBJ1-4	TRBV20-1	-	CSAPPPGSEKLFF
TRBJ1-2	TRBV20-1	-	CSASRQGGYGYTF
TRBJ2-7	TRBV29-1	-	CSFGADTYEQYF
TRBJ2-7	TRBV27	TRBD2	CASRRAGLAGSEQYF
TRBJ1-1	TRBV10-3	-	CAISTGQLNTEAFF
TRBJ2-7	TRBV7-6	TRBD2	CASSAASGSSYEQYF
TRBJ2-7	TRBV20-1	TRBD1	CSARPGQGILSFYEQYF
TRBJ1-4	TRBV7-9	-	CASSLAQGYEKLFF
TRBJ1-4	TRBV5-1	-	CASSPWGGGEKLFF
TRBJ2-5	TRBV29-1	-	CSVGIGQQETQYF
TRBJ1-4	TRBV13	-	CASSFRGNQLFF
TRBJ2-3	TRBV5-5	TRBD2	CASWLAGGRGTQYF
TRBJ1-1	TRBV12-3/TRBV12-4	-	CASSQGSLNTEAFF
TRBJ1-5	TRBV7-9	TRBD1	CASSPRQGGNQPQHF
TRBJ1-3	TRBV10-3	TRBD1	CAISRTGGNTIYF
TRBJ2-7	TRBV29-1	TRBD2	CSVSNRGLAVYEQYF
TRBJ2-2	TRBV24-1	-	CATSDRSQLNTGELFF
TRBJ2-2	TRBV3-1	TRBD2	CASSLMTSPTNTGELFF
TRBJ2-7	TRBV30	-	CAWSAGLSYEQYF
TRBJ2-5	TRBV6-1	-	CASSVRPGKETQYF
TRBJ1-6	TRBV10-3	TRBD1	CAIRTGGLSPLHF
TRBJ1-6	TRBV11-2	TRBD1	CASSTRQGISPLHF
TRBJ1-1	TRBV6-6	TRBD1	CASRAHQGAGTEAFF
TRBJ2-3	TRBV2	TRBD1	CASSTNRDRFSDTQYF
TRBJ2-2	TRBV6-5	-	CASQQPNTGELFF
TRBJ1-5	TRBV19	-	CASNPTDYSNQPQHF